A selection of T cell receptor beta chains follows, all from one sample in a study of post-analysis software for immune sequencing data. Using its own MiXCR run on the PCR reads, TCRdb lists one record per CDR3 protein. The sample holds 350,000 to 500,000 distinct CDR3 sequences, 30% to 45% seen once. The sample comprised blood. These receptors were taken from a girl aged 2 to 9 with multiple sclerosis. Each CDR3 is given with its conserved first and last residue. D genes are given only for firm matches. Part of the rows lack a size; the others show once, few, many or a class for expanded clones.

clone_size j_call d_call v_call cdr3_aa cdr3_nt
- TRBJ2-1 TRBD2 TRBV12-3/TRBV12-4 CATRPRGSYNEQFF TGTGCCACTCGGCCGCGGGGGTCTTACAATGAGCAGTTCTTC
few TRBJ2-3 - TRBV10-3 CAIGGGDTQYF TGTGCCATCGGAGGGGGTGATACGCAGTATTTT
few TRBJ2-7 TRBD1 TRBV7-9 CASNSNRDRDAYEQYF TGCGCCAGCAACTCTAACCGGGACAGGGATGCCTACGAGCAGTACTTC
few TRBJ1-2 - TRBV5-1 CASSYGAAGGYGYTF TGCGCCAGCAGCTACGGGGCTGCGGGGGGCTATGGCTACACCTTC
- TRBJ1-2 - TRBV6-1 CASSEALDRGYGYTF TGTGCCAGCAGTGAAGCACTAGACAGAGGCTATGGCTACACCTTC
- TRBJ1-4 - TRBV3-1 CASSQAGQLNEKLFF TGTGCCAGCAGCCAAGCTGGACAGCTTAATGAAAAACTGTTTTTT
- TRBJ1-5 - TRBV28 CASSFLPGSQPQHF TGTGCCAGCAGTTTTCTGCCAGGGTCTCAGCCCCAGCATTTT
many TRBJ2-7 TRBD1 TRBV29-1 CSVEGQGPPYEQYF TGCAGCGTAGAAGGACAGGGGCCCCCCTACGAGCAGTACTTC
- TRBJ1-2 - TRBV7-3 CASSPNGGAEGYTF TGTGCCAGCAGCCCAAATGGGGGCGCGGAAGGCTACACCTTC
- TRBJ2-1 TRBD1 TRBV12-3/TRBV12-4 CASSLAPGTGNEQFF TGTGCCAGCAGTTTAGCTCCAGGGACAGGCAATGAGCAGTTCTTC
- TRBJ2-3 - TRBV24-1 CATSDSDKEQDTQYF TGTGCCACCAGTGACTCGGACAAGGAGCAAGATACGCAGTATTTT
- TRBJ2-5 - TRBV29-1 CSVPPGGLHQETQYF TGCAGCGTGCCCCCGGGCGGGCTGCACCAAGAGACCCAGTACTTC
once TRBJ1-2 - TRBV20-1 CSAKTYNYYGYTF TGCAGTGCGAAGACTTATAACTACTATGGCTACACCTTC
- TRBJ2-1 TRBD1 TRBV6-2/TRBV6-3 CASSLQYALRDRGDNVQFF TGTGCCAGCAGTTTACAATACGCGCTTCGGGACAGGGGGGACAATGTGCAGTTCTTC
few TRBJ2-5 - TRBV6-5 CASSYSDGAYQETQYF TGTGCCAGCAGTTACTCGGATGGGGCATACCAAGAGACCCAGTACTTC
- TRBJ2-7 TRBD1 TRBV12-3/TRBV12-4 CASSLAGLGGSSSYEQYF TGTGCCAGCAGTTTAGCGGGTCTAGGGGGCTCGAGCTCCTACGAGCAGTACTTC